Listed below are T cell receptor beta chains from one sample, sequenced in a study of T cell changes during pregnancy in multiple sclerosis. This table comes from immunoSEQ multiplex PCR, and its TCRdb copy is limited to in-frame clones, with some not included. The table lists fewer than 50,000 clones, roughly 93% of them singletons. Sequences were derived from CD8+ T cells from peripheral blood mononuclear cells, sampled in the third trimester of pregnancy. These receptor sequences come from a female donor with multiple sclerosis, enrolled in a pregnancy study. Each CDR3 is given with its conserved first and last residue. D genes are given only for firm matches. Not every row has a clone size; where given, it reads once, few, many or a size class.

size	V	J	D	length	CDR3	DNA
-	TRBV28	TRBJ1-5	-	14	CASSLVGENQPQHF	TGTGCCAGCAGTTTGGTGGGAGAGAATCAGCCCCAGCATTTT
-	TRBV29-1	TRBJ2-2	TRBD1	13	CSVEDRDTGELFF	TGCAGCGTTGAGGACAGGGACACCGGGGAGCTGTTTTTT
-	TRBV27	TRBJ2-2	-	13	CASSLAVTGELFF	TGTGCCAGCAGTTTAGCGGTCACCGGGGAGCTGTTTTTT
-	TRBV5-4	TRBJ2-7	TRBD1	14	CASSLSRGSYEQYF	TGTGCCAGCAGCTTGTCCAGGGGGTCCTACGAGCAGTACTTC
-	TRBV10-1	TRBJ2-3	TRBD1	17	CASSECPGQGETDTQYF	TGCGCCAGCAGTGAGTGCCCGGGACAGGGGGAGACAGATACGCAGTATTTT
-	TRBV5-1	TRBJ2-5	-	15	CASSSTSLAQETQYF	TGCGCCAGCAGCTCGACTAGTCTCGCACAAGAGACCCAGTACTTC
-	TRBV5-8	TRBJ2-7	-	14	CASSLRRYSYEQYF	TGTGCCAGCAGCTTGCGGAGGTATTCCTACGAGCAGTACTTC
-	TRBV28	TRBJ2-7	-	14	CASSPLGQRYEQYF	TGTGCCAGCAGTCCCCTCGGACAGCGATACGAGCAGTACTTC
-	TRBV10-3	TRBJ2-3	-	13	CAISESSTDTQYF	TGTGCCATCAGTGAATCTAGCACAGATACGCAGTATTTT
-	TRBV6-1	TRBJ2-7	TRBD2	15	CASREVGAGGYEQYF	TGTGCCAGCAGGGAGGTAGGAGCGGGGGGCTACGAGCAGTACTTC
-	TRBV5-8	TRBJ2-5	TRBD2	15	CASSTGLAGEETQYF	TGTGCCAGCAGCACCGGACTAGCGGGAGAAGAGACCCAGTACTTC
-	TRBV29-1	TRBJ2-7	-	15	CSVEVTRTSTYEQYF	TGCAGCGTTGAAGTTACCCGGACAAGCACCTACGAGCAGTACTTC
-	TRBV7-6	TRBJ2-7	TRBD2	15	CASSLEGSGIGEQYF	TGTGCCAGCAGCTTAGAGGGTAGCGGGATCGGCGAGCAGTACTTC
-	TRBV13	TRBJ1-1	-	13	CASSQGRNTEAFF	TGTGCCAGCAGCCAGGGGAGGAACACTGAAGCTTTCTTT
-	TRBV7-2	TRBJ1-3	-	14	CASSLQDSGNTIYF	TGTGCCAGCAGCTTACAAGATAGTGGAAACACCATATATTTT
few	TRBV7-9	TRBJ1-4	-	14	CASSLGTSPQKLFF	TGTGCCAGCAGCTTAGGGACATCCCCCCAAAAGCTGTTTTTT
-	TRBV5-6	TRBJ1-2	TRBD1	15	CASSLDQGTVYGYTF	TGTGCCAGCAGCTTGGACCAGGGGACAGTCTATGGCTACACCTTC
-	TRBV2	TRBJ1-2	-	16	CASRKTTVKGDYGYTF	TGTGCCAGCAGAAAAACTACGGTGAAAGGGGACTATGGCTACACCTTC
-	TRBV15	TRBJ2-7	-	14	CATSGRGSSYEQYF	TGTGCCACCAGCGGGCGGGGAAGCTCCTACGAGCAGTACTTC
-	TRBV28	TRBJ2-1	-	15	CASSLSATSGDEQFF	TGTGCCAGCAGTTTATCGGCTACATCAGGGGATGAGCAGTTCTTC
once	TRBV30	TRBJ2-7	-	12	CAWSAYVHEQYF	TGTGCCTGGAGTGCTTATGTCCACGAGCAGTACTTC
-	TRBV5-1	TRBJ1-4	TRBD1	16	CASSLAGGQGLEKLFF	TGCGCCAGCAGCTTGGCCGGGGGACAGGGGCTTGAAAAACTGTTTTTT
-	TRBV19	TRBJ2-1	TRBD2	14	CASSISGDYNEQFF	TGTGCCAGTAGTATTAGCGGGGATTACAATGAGCAGTTCTTC
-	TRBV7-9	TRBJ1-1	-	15	CASSPLQGSKSEAFF	TGTGCCAGCAGCCCTCTCCAGGGAAGTAAATCTGAAGCTTTCTTT
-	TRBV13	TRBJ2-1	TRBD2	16	CASSSRTSGTYNEQFF	TGTGCCAGCAGCTCACGGACTAGCGGTACCTACAATGAGCAGTTCTTC
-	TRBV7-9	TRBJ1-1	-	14	CASSLLGQGAEAFF	TGTGCCAGCAGTCTCCTAGGCCAGGGCGCTGAAGCTTTCTTT
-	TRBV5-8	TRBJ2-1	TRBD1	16	CASSLGQGGEGNEQFF	TGTGCCAGCAGCTTGGGACAGGGGGGAGAGGGCAATGAGCAGTTCTTC
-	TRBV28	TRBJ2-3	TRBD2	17	CASSLEQAGVNTDTQYF	TGTGCCAGCAGTTTAGAGCAAGCGGGAGTAAACACAGATACGCAGTATTTT
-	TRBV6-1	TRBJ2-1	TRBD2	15	CASSPRLAGYNEQFF	TGTGCCAGCAGTCCTAGACTAGCGGGCTACAATGAGCAGTTCTTC
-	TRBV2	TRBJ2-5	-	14	CASSVQVPTETQYF	TGTGCCAGCAGCGTCCAGGTCCCGACCGAGACCCAGTACTTC
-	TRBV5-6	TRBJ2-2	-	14	CASSFPTSTGELFF	TGTGCCAGCAGCTTCCCGACTAGTACCGGGGAGCTGTTTTTT
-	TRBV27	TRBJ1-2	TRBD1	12	CASRVTGGSYTF	TGTGCCAGCAGGGTAACAGGGGGCAGCTACACCTTC
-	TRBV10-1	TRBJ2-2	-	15	CASSFRDTNTGELFF	TGCGCCAGCAGCTTTCGGGACACGAACACCGGGGAGCTGTTTTTT
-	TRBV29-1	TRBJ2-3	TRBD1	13	CSVGGINTDTQYF	TGCAGCGTAGGGGGCATCAACACAGATACGCAGTATTTT
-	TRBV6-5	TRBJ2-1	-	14	CASSYSGPPGEQFF	TGTGCCAGCAGTTACTCAGGCCCCCCGGGGGAGCAGTTCTTC
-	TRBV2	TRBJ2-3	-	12	CASSGTPDTQYF	TGTGCCAGCAGCGGGACTCCAGATACGCAGTATTTT
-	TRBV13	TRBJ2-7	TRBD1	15	CASSFFRQGAYEQYF	TGTGCCAGCAGCTTTTTTAGGCAGGGGGCCTACGAGCAGTACTTC
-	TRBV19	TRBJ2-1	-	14	CASSIAGNYNEQFF	TGTGCCAGTAGTATAGCGGGGAATTACAATGAGCAGTTCTTC
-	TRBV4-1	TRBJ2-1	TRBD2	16	CASSQSAGDSGNEQFF	TGCGCCAGCAGCCAATCAGCGGGAGATTCGGGCAATGAGCAGTTCTTC
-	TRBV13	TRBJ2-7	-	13	CASSSIRGREQYF	TGTGCCAGCAGCTCCATCAGGGGTCGGGAGCAGTACTTC
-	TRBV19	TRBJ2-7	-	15	CASSIGQDKPYEQYF	TGTGCCAGTAGTATTGGGCAGGACAAACCCTACGAGCAGTACTTC
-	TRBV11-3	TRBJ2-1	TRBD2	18	CASSLGPPLVAGANEQFF	TGTGCCAGCAGCTTAGGACCTCCCCTGGTAGCGGGGGCCAATGAGCAGTTCTTC